Sequencing of this T cell receptor (beta chain) was carried out in a study of metastatic and nonmetastatic thyroid tumors. The CDR3 length is 14 residues. Trimming removed 3 bases from V and 1 base from J, with 9 bases in between. Germline V lookup: CDR1 SEHNR, CDR2 FQNEAQ (reference sequence). This clone was observed many times. MiXCR was used by TCRdb to re-call the PCR reads. This sample carries approximately 35,000 clones, approximately 16% of them seen once, and the ten largest clones take under 20%. Every patient underwent thyroid surgery untreated. The J gene is TRBJ1-1, the V gene TRBV7-9; D is unresolved. The sample taken for sequencing was blood. This sequence was found in a male donor with papillary thyroid cancer or a benign thyroid nodule (not recorded which). Some clones in this sample may be carry-over from other donors' samples. CDR3 bases: TGTGCCAGCAGCTTGTGGACGGAGAACACTGAAGCTTTCTTT. Translating it yields CASSLWTENTEAFF.